This is a list of T cell receptor beta chains from one sample in a study of cytomegalovirus exposure and HLA in healthy donors. TCRdb's copy holds only in-frame clones and misses some; the assay was immunoSEQ multiplex PCR. The sample holds 150,000 or so clones, about 73% seen once. The sample taken for sequencing was PBMCs. These receptors were obtained from a woman aged 60-75 years in good health and CMV-seropositive. Both conserved end residues are part of each CDR3. A D gene is named only where the DNA matches it firmly. For some rows the clone size is stated as once, few or many, or as a class when expanded; others skip it.

V gene: TRBV18
J gene: TRBJ2-1
D gene: NA
clone size: NA
CDR3 protein: CASSTGNHEQFF
CDR3 DNA: TGTGCCAGCTCAACAGGCAATCATGAGCAGTTCTTC

V gene: TRBV27
J gene: TRBJ1-5
D gene: TRBD1
clone size: NA
CDR3 protein: CASSLLATGNQPQHF
CDR3 DNA: TGTGCCAGCAGTTTATTAGCGACAGGGAATCAGCCCCAGCATTTT

V gene: TRBV5-8
J gene: TRBJ1-2
D gene: TRBD1
clone size: NA
CDR3 protein: CASSSSDRGLGYGYTF
CDR3 DNA: TGTGCCAGCAGCTCCTCTGACAGGGGGCTGGGCTATGGCTACACCTTC

V gene: TRBV25-1
J gene: TRBJ2-5
D gene: TRBD2
clone size: NA
CDR3 protein: CASRGLAGETQYF
CDR3 DNA: TGTGCCAGCAGGGGACTAGCGGGAGAGACCCAGTACTTC

V gene: TRBV6-5
J gene: TRBJ1-2
D gene: TRBD1
clone size: NA
CDR3 protein: CASRPDRGRYGYTF
CDR3 DNA: TGTGCCAGCAGACCGGACAGGGGTCGGTATGGCTACACCTTC

V gene: TRBV28
J gene: TRBJ1-5
D gene: NA
clone size: NA
CDR3 protein: CASSGGVRLFNQPQHF
CDR3 DNA: TGTGCCAGCAGCGGGGGGGTCAGACTTTTCAATCAGCCCCAGCATTTT

V gene: TRBV13
J gene: TRBJ2-7
D gene: NA
clone size: NA
CDR3 protein: CASSSRDIHYEQYF
CDR3 DNA: TGTGCCAGCAGCTCCCGGGACATTCACTACGAGCAGTACTTC

V gene: TRBV2
J gene: TRBJ1-2
D gene: NA
clone size: NA
CDR3 protein: CASTLQENYGYTF
CDR3 DNA: TGTGCCAGCACCTTACAGGAGAACTATGGCTACACCTTC

V gene: TRBV25-1
J gene: TRBJ2-1
D gene: NA
clone size: NA
CDR3 protein: CASSDDQGIFYNEQFF
CDR3 DNA: TGTGCCAGCAGTGACGACCAGGGGATATTTTACAATGAGCAGTTCTTC

V gene: TRBV25-1
J gene: TRBJ1-5
D gene: TRBD1
clone size: NA
CDR3 protein: CASSETGSSNQPQHF
CDR3 DNA: TGTGCCAGCAGTGAGACAGGGTCAAGCAATCAGCCCCAGCATTTT

V gene: TRBV5-1
J gene: TRBJ2-7
D gene: TRBD2
clone size: NA
CDR3 protein: CASSPETSGLEQYF
CDR3 DNA: TGCGCCAGCAGCCCGGAGACTAGCGGCCTCGAGCAGTACTTC

V gene: TRBV10-3
J gene: TRBJ1-5
D gene: NA
clone size: NA
CDR3 protein: CAISGSDQPQHF
CDR3 DNA: TGTGCCATCAGTGGATCAGATCAGCCCCAGCATTTT

V gene: TRBV28
J gene: TRBJ1-1
D gene: NA
clone size: NA
CDR3 protein: CASRRRGTEAFF
CDR3 DNA: TGTGCCAGCAGGAGGCGGGGCACTGAAGCTTTCTTT

V gene: TRBV28
J gene: TRBJ1-2
D gene: TRBD1
clone size: NA
CDR3 protein: CASSLLQGAGGYTF
CDR3 DNA: TGTGCCAGCAGTCTCCTACAGGGGGCCGGTGGCTACACCTTC

V gene: TRBV7-8
J gene: TRBJ1-6
D gene: NA
clone size: NA
CDR3 protein: CASSLRPGEALHF
CDR3 DNA: TGTGCCAGCAGCCTTCGGCCGGGGGAGGCCCTCCACTTT

V gene: TRBV5-1
J gene: TRBJ2-5
D gene: TRBD1
clone size: NA
CDR3 protein: CASSLGNRGQETQYF
CDR3 DNA: TGCGCCAGCAGCTTGGGAAACAGGGGCCAAGAGACCCAGTACTTC

V gene: TRBV6-1
J gene: TRBJ2-1
D gene: TRBD2
clone size: NA
CDR3 protein: CASSERASGRSYNEQFF
CDR3 DNA: TGTGCCAGCAGTGAGCGGGCTAGCGGACGCTCCTACAATGAGCAGTTCTTC

V gene: TRBV6-5
J gene: TRBJ2-3
D gene: TRBD1
clone size: NA
CDR3 protein: CASSLQGSNTQYF
CDR3 DNA: TGTGCCAGCAGTTTACAGGGGTCGAATACGCAGTATTTT

V gene: TRBV7-9
J gene: TRBJ2-7
D gene: NA
clone size: NA
CDR3 protein: CSSSLSAYEQYF
CDR3 DNA: TGTTCCAGCAGCTTGTCAGCCTACGAGCAGTACTTC

V gene: TRBV20-1
J gene: TRBJ2-1
D gene: TRBD1
clone size: NA
CDR3 protein: CSAPGSGGQFF
CDR3 DNA: TGCAGTGCCCCAGGATCAGGGGGGCAGTTCTTC

V gene: TRBV6-1
J gene: TRBJ2-7
D gene: NA
clone size: NA
CDR3 protein: CASLTFPYEQYF
CDR3 DNA: TGTGCCAGCCTAACCTTCCCCTACGAGCAGTACTTC

V gene: TRBV7-3
J gene: TRBJ2-6
D gene: NA
clone size: once
CDR3 protein: CASSQQGTGANVLTF
CDR3 DNA: TGTGCCAGCAGTCAACAGGGTACTGGGGCCAACGTCCTGACTTTC

V gene: TRBV5-1
J gene: TRBJ1-6
D gene: NA
clone size: NA
CDR3 protein: CASSLTGVLNSPLHF
CDR3 DNA: TGCGCCAGCAGCTTGACTGGAGTCTTAAATTCACCCCTCCACTTT